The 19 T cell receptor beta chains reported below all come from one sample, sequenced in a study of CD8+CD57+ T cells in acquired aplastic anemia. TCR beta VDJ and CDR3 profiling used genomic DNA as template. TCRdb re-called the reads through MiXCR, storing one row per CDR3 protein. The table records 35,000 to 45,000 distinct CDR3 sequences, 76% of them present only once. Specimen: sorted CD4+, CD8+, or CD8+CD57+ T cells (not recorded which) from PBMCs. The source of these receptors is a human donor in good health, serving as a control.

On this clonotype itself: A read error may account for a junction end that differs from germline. The CDR3 DNA sequence: TGTGCCATCAGTCGGGGGGCGGATAGCACCGGGGAGCTGCTTTTT. Residues: CAISRGADSTGELLF. This chain links TRBV10-3 with TRBJ2-2; a weak D match, TRBD2 (7 bases). Germline V gene data show CDR1 as ENHRY and CDR2 as SYGVKD. CDR3 length: 15 residues.

In DNA, the CDR3 is TGTGCCATCAGGGACCGACAGGAGGACTTTCGGGAGCAGTACTTC. It is translated as CAIRDRQEDFREQYF. The V and J genes are TRBV10-3 and TRBJ2-5; D may be TRBD1 or TRBD2 (6 bases each). CDR1 and CDR2 from the germline V gene are ENHRY and SYGVKD. The CDR3 spans 15 residues. Trimming removed 6 bases at V and 11 bases at J, with 25 bases between.

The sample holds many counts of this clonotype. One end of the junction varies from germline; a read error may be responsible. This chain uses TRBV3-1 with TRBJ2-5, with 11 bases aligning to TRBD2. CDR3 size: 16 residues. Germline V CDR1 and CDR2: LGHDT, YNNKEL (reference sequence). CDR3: CASSQLLAGGMEIQYF. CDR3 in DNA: TGTGCCAGCAGCCAGCTCCTAGCGGGGGGTATGGAGATCCAGTACTTC.

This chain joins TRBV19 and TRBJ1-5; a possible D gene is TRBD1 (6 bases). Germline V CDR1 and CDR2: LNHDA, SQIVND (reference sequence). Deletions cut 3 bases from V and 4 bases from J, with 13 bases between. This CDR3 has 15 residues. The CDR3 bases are TGTGCCAGTAGTATCCCACCGCAGGGGAATCAGCCCCAGCATTTT. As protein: CASSIPPQGNQPQHF.

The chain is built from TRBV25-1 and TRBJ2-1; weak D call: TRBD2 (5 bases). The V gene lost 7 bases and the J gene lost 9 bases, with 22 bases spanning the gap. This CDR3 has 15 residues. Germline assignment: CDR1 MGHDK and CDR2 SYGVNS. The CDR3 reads CASTAEPPPSGEQFF. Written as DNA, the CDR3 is TGTGCCAGCACAGCGGAGCCGCCCCCCTCGGGTGAGCAGTTCTTC.

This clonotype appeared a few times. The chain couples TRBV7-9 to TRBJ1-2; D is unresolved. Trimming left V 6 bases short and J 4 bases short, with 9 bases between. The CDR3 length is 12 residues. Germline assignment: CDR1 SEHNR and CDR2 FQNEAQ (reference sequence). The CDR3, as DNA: TGTGCCAGCAGTACAGAGCGCTATGGCTACACCTTC. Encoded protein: CASSTERYGYTF.

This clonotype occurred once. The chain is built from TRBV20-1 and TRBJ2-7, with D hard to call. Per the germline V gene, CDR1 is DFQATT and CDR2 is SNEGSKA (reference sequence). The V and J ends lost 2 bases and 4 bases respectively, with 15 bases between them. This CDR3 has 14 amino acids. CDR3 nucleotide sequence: TGCAGTGCTAGATCCCGACATGCGGCTTACGAGCAGTACTTC. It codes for CSARSRHAAYEQYF.

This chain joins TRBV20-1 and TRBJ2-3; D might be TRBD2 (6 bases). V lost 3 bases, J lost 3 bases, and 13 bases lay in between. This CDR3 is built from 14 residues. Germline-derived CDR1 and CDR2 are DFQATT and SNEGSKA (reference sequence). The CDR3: CSASRAAGTDTQYF. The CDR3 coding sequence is TGCAGTGCTAGCCGAGCTGCGGGGACAGATACGCAGTATTTT.

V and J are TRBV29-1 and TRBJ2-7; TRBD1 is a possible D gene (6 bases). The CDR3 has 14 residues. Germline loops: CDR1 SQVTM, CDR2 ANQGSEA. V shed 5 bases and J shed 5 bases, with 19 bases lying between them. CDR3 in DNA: TGCAGCGTTCCTCTCCGCTCAGGGGTGGACGAGCAGTACTTC. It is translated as CSVPLRSGVDEQYF.

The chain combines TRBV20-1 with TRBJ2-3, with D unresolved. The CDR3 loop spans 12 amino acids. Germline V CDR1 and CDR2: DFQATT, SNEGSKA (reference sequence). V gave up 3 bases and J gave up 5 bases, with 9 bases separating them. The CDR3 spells CSARQVQDTQYF. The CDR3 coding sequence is TGCAGTGCTAGGCAGGTGCAAGATACGCAGTATTTT.

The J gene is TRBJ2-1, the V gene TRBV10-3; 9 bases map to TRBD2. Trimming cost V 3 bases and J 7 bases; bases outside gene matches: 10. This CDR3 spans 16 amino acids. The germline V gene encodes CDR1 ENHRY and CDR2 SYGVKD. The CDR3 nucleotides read TGTGCCATCAGTGACGCGACTAGCGGTCTAAGGAATGAGCAGTTCTTC. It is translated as CAISDATSGLRNEQFF.

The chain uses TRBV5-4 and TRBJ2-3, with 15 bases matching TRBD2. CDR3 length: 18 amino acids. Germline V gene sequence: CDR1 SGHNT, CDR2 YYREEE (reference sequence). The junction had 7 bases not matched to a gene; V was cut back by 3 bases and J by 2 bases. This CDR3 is CASSSPGLAGGYTDTQYF. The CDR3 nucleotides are TGTGCCAGCAGCTCACCGGGACTAGCGGGGGGCTACACAGATACGCAGTATTTT.

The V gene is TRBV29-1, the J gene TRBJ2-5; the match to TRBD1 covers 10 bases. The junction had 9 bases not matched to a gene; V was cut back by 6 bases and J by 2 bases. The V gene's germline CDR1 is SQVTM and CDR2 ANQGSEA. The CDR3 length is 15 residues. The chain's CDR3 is CSVARDRGEQETQYF. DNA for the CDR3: TGCAGCGTAGCAAGGGACAGGGGCGAACAAGAGACCCAGTACTTC.

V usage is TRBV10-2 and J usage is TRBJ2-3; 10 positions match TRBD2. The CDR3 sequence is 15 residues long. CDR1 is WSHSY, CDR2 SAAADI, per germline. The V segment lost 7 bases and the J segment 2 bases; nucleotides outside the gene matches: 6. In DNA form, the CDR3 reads TGCGCCAGCATGGGTAGCGGGGGGTACACAGATACGCAGTATTTT. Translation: CASMGSGGYTDTQYF.

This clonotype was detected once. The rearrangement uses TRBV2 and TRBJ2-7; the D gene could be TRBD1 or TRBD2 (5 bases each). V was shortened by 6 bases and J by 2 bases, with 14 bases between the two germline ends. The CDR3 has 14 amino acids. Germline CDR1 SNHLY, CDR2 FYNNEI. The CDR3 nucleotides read TGTGCCAGCAGAGACCGGGACGGGACCTACGAGCAGTACTTC. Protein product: CASRDRDGTYEQYF. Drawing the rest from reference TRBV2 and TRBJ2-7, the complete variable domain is EPEVTQTPSHQVTQMGQEVILRCVPISNHLYFYWYRQILGQKVEFLVSFYNNEISEKSEIFDDQFSVERPDGSNFTLKIRSTKLEDSAMYFCASRDRDGTYEQYFGPGTRLTVT.

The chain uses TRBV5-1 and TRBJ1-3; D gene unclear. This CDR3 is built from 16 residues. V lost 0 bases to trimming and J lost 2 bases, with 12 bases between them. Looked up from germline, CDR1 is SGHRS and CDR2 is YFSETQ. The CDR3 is CASSLANVGPGNTIYF. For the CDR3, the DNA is TGCGCCAGCAGCTTGGCGAACGTGGGCCCTGGAAACACCATATATTTT.

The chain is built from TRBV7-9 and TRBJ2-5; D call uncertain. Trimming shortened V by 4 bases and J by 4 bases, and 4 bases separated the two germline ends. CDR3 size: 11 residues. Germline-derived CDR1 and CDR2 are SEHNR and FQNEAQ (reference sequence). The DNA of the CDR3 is TGTGCCAGCAGCTCTTTAGAGACCCAGTACTTC. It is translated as CASSSLETQYF.

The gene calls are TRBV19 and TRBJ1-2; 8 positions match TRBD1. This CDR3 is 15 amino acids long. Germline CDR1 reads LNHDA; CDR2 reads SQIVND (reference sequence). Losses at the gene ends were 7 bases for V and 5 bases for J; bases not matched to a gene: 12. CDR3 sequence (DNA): TGTGCCAGTAACGGACAGGGACAGAGGGGGTATGGCTACACCTTC. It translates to CASNGQGQRGYGYTF.

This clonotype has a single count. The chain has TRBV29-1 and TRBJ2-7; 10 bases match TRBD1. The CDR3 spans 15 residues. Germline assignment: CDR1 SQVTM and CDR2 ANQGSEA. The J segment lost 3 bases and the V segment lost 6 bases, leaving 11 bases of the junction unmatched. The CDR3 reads CSVAGTGARYYEQYF. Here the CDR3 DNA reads TGCAGCGTGGCCGGGACAGGGGCGCGATACTACGAGCAGTACTTC.